The TCR beta chain described here comes from a study of T cell responses to AZD1222 COVID-19 vaccine. Points from the study as a whole: No day 14 peak samples; only post-peak repertoires were characterized. Vaccine-associated CD4 TCRs ranged over spike, dominating at 160-218 and 743-854. Spike-specific TCR breadth and depth went up after people got two AZD1222 doses.

About this clone: The target antigen is unknown.

The V gene lost 5 bases and the J gene lost 6 bases, with 10 bases spanning the gap. The CDR3 spans 12 residues. Repertoires were generated with immunoSEQ multiplex PCR, while TCRdb's copy carries only in-frame clones and drops some. This table has under 130,000 clones, more than 75% appearing once. This material consisted of peripheral blood, taken on day 0 of AZD1222 vaccination. V is TRBV12-3 or TRBV12-4 and J is TRBJ1-1, with D perhaps matching TRBD1 (6 bases). The clonotype comes from an adult in good health. CDR3 in amino acids: CASSIGTSEAFF. CDR3 nucleotide sequence: TGTGCCAGCAGTATAGGGACATCTGAAGCTTTCTTT.